This TCR beta chain was sequenced in a study of cytomegalovirus exposure and HLA in healthy donors. The PCR was carried out with 60 Vbeta primers and 13 Jbeta primers. TCRdb keeps only in-frame clones here, not all; method: immunoSEQ multiplex PCR. The sample contains 95,000 to 120,000 clones, over 60% of which appear only once. Germline V gene sequence: CDR1 SGHNT, CDR2 YYREEE (reference sequence). The ends lost 5 bases at V and 3 bases at J; junction bases unmatched: 7. The CDR3 is 14 residues long. The J gene is TRBJ2-7, the V gene TRBV5-4, with 8 bases matching TRBD1. This clonotype originated in a man between 18 and 29 years old in good health and CMV-seropositive. The sequencing sample was made of PBMCs. The CDR3 spells CASSSQGANYEQYF. The DNA for the CDR3 is TGTGCCAGCAGTTCTCAGGGGGCGAACTACGAGCAGTACTTC.